The rows below give T cell receptor beta chains drawn from one sample of a study of radiotherapy plus CTLA-4 blockade in lung cancer. Assay: immunoSEQ multiplex PCR; the TCRdb copy retains only in-frame clones and omits some. The table records roughly 92,000 clones, 86% of them present only once. The material was peripheral blood, obtained from a patient treated with radiotherapy plus ipilimumab. Source of these receptors: a human donor with non-small cell lung cancer who had a partial response to radiotherapy plus ipilimumab. Both conserved end residues are part of each CDR3. A D gene is named only where the DNA matches it firmly. Clone size, where shown, is once, few, many, or a class for clones that have expanded.

size: NA; V: TRBV19; length: 16; J: TRBJ1-3; D: TRBD1; DNA: TGTGCCAGTAGGGATACGGACAGGGTACTTGGAAACACCATATATTTT; CDR3: CASRDTDRVLGNTIYF
size: NA; V: TRBV5-1; length: 13; J: TRBJ1-2; D: NA; DNA: TGCGCCAGCAGCTTGGGACCGGGCTATGGCTACACCTTC; CDR3: CASSLGPGYGYTF
size: NA; V: TRBV5-4; length: 15; J: TRBJ2-7; D: TRBD1; DNA: TGTGCCAGCAGCCCCTTTTCGGGACAGAGTTACGAGCAGTACTTC; CDR3: CASSPFSGQSYEQYF
size: NA; V: TRBV6-5; length: 14; J: TRBJ1-2; D: NA; DNA: TGTGCCAGCAGCTATGGGGCCAGGGGTGGCGGCTACACCTTC; CDR3: CASSYGARGGGYTF
size: NA; V: TRBV19; length: 11; J: TRBJ1-4; D: NA; DNA: TGTGCCAGTAAACAGAATGAAAAACTGTTTTTT; CDR3: CASKQNEKLFF
size: once; V: TRBV2; length: 15; J: TRBJ2-2; D: TRBD1; DNA: TGTGCCAGCAGTGAACAGGGGGTGAACACCGGGGAGCTGTTTTTT; CDR3: CASSEQGVNTGELFF
size: once; V: TRBV6-1; length: 14; J: TRBJ1-5; D: TRBD1; DNA: TGTGCCAGCAGGTATCATACAGGGGATCAGCCCCAGCATTTT; CDR3: CASRYHTGDQPQHF
size: once; V: TRBV11-3; length: 18; J: TRBJ2-6; D: NA; DNA: TGTGCCAGCAGCTTATCCTACGGGACACCCTCTGGGGCCAACGTCCTGACTTTC; CDR3: CASSLSYGTPSGANVLTF
size: NA; V: TRBV27; length: 15; J: TRBJ1-5; D: TRBD1; DNA: TGTGCCAGCAATACGGACAGGGATAGCAATCAGCCCCAGCATTTT; CDR3: CASNTDRDSNQPQHF
size: NA; V: TRBV5-1; length: 15; J: TRBJ2-5; D: NA; DNA: TGCGCCAGCAGCTATCAGGACAGCTCCCAAGAGACCCAGTACTTC; CDR3: CASSYQDSSQETQYF
size: NA; V: TRBV19; length: 15; J: TRBJ1-1; D: NA; DNA: TGTGCCAGTAGTTCCCGGGATCTCTTGGGCACTGAAGCTTTCTTT; CDR3: CASSSRDLLGTEAFF
size: NA; V: TRBV27; length: 16; J: TRBJ1-5; D: NA; DNA: TGTGCCAGCAGTGGTCGGGGTCGTGGACTGAATCAGCCCCAGCATTTT; CDR3: CASSGRGRGLNQPQHF
size: NA; V: TRBV5-1; length: 16; J: TRBJ2-1; D: TRBD2; DNA: TGCGCCAGCAACCCGACCGGGACTAGCTCCTACAATGAGCAGTTCTTC; CDR3: CASNPTGTSSYNEQFF
size: NA; V: TRBV9; length: 15; J: TRBJ2-6; D: NA; DNA: TGTGCCAGCAGCCTAGGAGTTTCTGGGGCCAACGTCCTGACTTTC; CDR3: CASSLGVSGANVLTF
size: NA; V: TRBV7-8; length: 13; J: TRBJ1-1; D: TRBD1; DNA: TGTGCCAGCAGCTCACAGGGGGCCACTGAAGCTTTCTTT; CDR3: CASSSQGATEAFF
size: NA; V: TRBV7-9; length: 13; J: TRBJ1-2; D: NA; DNA: TGTGCCGGAGAACCCACATCGACCCTTCGCTACACCTTC; CDR3: CAGEPTSTLRYTF
size: NA; V: TRBV11-2; length: 13; J: TRBJ2-4; D: NA; DNA: TGTGCCAGCAGCTTAGATGGCCCCGGGGATCAGTACTTC; CDR3: CASSLDGPGDQYF